These 23 T cell receptor beta chains were all obtained from the same sample, sequenced in a study of radiation and T cells in renal cell carcinoma. Produced via immunoSEQ multiplex PCR; TCRdb's table is partial and in-frame only. The sample has roughly 45,000 clones; over 80% are singletons. Specified time point: blood 4 weeks post-SBRT, at nephrectomy. Treatment defined: 15 Gy SBRT to primary tumor, nephrectomy 4 weeks later. Sample: blood, taken from a patient whose treatment included radiotherapy and nephrectomy. All receptors derive from a woman in her seventies with renal cell carcinoma.

The chain combines TRBV6-5 with TRBJ2-7; 8 nucleotides line up with TRBD2. Losses at the gene ends were 2 bases for V and 4 bases for J; bases not matched to a gene: 10. This CDR3 is built from 16 residues. CDR1 is MNHEY and CDR2 is SVGAGI in the germline V gene. CDR3 region: CASSYPAESGGYEQYF. DNA of the CDR3: TGTGCCAGCAGTTACCCTGCGGAGAGCGGGGGATACGAGCAGTACTTC.

This clone was detected a few times. The chain has TRBV6-6 and TRBJ1-5, with TRBD1 as a possible D gene (6 bases). The V and J ends lost 7 bases and 0 bases respectively, with 13 bases between them. CDR1 MNHNY and CDR2 SVGAGI come from the germline V gene (reference sequence). This CDR3 has 15 residues. In DNA, the CDR3 is TGTGCCAGCACAACGGGGGGGCATAGCAATCAGCCCCAGCATTTT. This gives the protein CASTTGGHSNQPQHF.

The V gene is TRBV6-4, the J gene TRBJ1-6; D uncertain. The V end was cut by 6 bases, the J end by 0 bases, with 9 bases between. Germline CDR1 is MRHNA and CDR2 is SNTAGT. This CDR3 spans 15 amino acids. CDR3 region: CASREFSSYNSPLHF. As DNA, the CDR3 is TGTGCCAGCAGAGAGTTTTCCTCCTATAATTCACCCCTCCACTTT.

The chain combines TRBV7-2 with TRBJ2-7, with 9 bases aligning to TRBD2. Germline CDR1 is SGHTA and CDR2 is FQGNSA. This CDR3 is 15 amino acids long. V trimming: 1 base; J trimming: 3 bases; junction bases outside the gene matches: 4. The CDR3 DNA is TGTGCCAGCAGCTTAGTCGCTAGCGGGAACTACGAGCAGTACTTC. Amino acids: CASSLVASGNYEQYF.

The V gene is TRBV7-2, the J gene TRBJ1-1; unclear D gene. Germline CDR1 is SGHTA and CDR2 is FQGNSA. The CDR3 spans 15 residues. Trimming left V 2 bases short and J 11 bases short, with 21 bases between. The CDR3 bases are TGTGCCAGCAGCTTACTAGGTAGGACGGACGCCGGGGCTTTCTTT. It encodes CASSLLGRTDAGAFF.

The chain recombines TRBV18 with TRBJ2-7; D gene uncertain. Trimming pared 2 bases from V and 6 bases from J, leaving 11 bases between. The CDR3 extends over 13 amino acids. In germline, CDR1 is KGHSH, CDR2 LQKENI. As DNA, the CDR3 is TGTGCCAGCTCACCAGGCCTGGTCGGCGAGCAGTACTTC. Its translation: CASSPGLVGEQYF. The whole variable domain, filled in from reference TRBV18 and TRBJ2-7, reads NAGVMQNPRHLVRRRGQEARLRCSPMKGHSHVYWYRQLPEEGLKFMVYLQKENIIDESGMPKERFSAEFPKEGPSILRIQQVVRGDSAAYFCASSPGLVGEQYFGPGTRLTVT.

This clone has a handful of counts. The chain uses TRBV4-1 and TRBJ2-2; 13 nucleotides agree with TRBD2. Germline V CDR1 and CDR2: MGHRA, YSYEKL. This CDR3 comprises 18 residues. V shed 4 bases and J 7 bases; nucleotides not matched to a gene: 12. CDR3 in amino acids: CASSRRTSGGSGGGELFF. DNA for the CDR3: TGCGCCAGCAGCCGACGGACTAGCGGGGGCTCAGGGGGCGGGGAGCTGTTTTTT.

The V and J genes are TRBV7-8 and TRBJ2-7; D is perhaps TRBD1 or TRBD2 (5 bases each). In germline, CDR1 is SGHVS, CDR2 FQNEAQ. The CDR3 is made up of 14 amino acids. Trimming left V 2 bases short and J 2 bases short, with 10 bases between. This CDR3 is CASSLYGTAYEQYF. DNA of the CDR3: TGTGCCAGCAGCTTATACGGGACCGCCTACGAGCAGTACTTC.

This clone was detected a few times. This chain uses TRBV4-1 with TRBJ2-1; D tentatively fits TRBD1 or TRBD2 (6 bases each). This CDR3 is 17 amino acids long. V dropped 1 base and J dropped 5 bases, with 18 bases sitting between them. The germline gives CDR1 MGHRA, CDR2 YSYEKL. The CDR3 spells CASSQASVAEGDNEQFF. The CDR3 DNA is TGCGCCAGCAGCCAAGCAAGCGTTGCGGAGGGGGACAATGAGCAGTTCTTC.

This clone has just one count. The chain recombines TRBV6-5 with TRBJ1-2, with TRBD1 matching over 7 bases. Germline V gene lookup returns CDR1 MNHEY and CDR2 SVGAGI. V lost 4 bases, J lost 7 bases, and 6 bases stayed unmatched. CDR3 size: 13 residues. CDR3 coding DNA: TGTGCCAGCAGTTCCCCGACAGGGTTTGGCTACACCTTC. Translated, it gives CASSSPTGFGYTF.

This chain connects TRBV6-1 to TRBJ2-5; TRBD2 is a possible D gene (6 bases). The ends were cut back, 7 bases at V and 5 bases at J, with 20 bases in the middle. Germline V gene sequence: CDR1 MNHNS, CDR2 SASEGT. This CDR3 has 15 residues. CDR3 nucleotide sequence: TGTGCCAGCATTTCGTTTAGCGGCGTCCCTGAGACCCAGTACTTC. It translates to CASISFSGVPETQYF.

In this sample, this clone turned up a few times. V usage is TRBV7-9 and J usage is TRBJ1-5; D might be TRBD1 (6 bases). CDR3 length: 14 residues. CDR1 is SEHNR and CDR2 is FQNEAQ in the germline V gene (reference sequence). Trimming removed 5 bases from V and 7 bases from J, with 15 bases in between. The CDR3 sequence is CASSHTGSQQPQHF. For the CDR3, the DNA is TGTGCCAGCAGCCATACAGGGTCACAGCAGCCCCAGCATTTT.

The genes are TRBV4-1 and TRBJ1-2, with D perhaps TRBD1 (5 bases). The germline CDR1 and CDR2 sequences are MGHRA and YSYEKL. The germline V and J ends were trimmed by 5 bases and 7 bases, with 20 bases remaining between them. This CDR3 has 15 residues. CDR3 DNA: TGCGCCAGCAGCGCCAGTGGGGCGGGTGGGGGTGGCTACACCTTC. Translating it yields CASSASGAGGGGYTF.

J is TRBJ2-5 and V is TRBV6-6; TRBD1 matches at 7 bases. Germline CDR1 reads MNHNY; CDR2 reads SVGAGI (reference sequence). The CDR3 is 15 residues long. Trimming cost V 5 bases and J 5 bases; bases outside gene matches: 11. Here the CDR3 DNA reads TGTGCCAGCAGTCCACGACAGGGAAGGGAGGAGACCCAGTACTTC. It codes for CASSPRQGREETQYF.

The chain has TRBV30 and TRBJ2-5; D unresolved. The CDR3 sequence is 12 residues long. The germline V gene encodes CDR1 GTSNPN and CDR2 SVGIG (reference sequence). With 0 bases removed from V and 5 bases from J, the gap between germline ends came to 7 bases. In nucleotides, the CDR3 is TGTGCCTGGAGTGTTGCGCCGGAGACCCAGTACTTC. Translation: CAWSVAPETQYF.

The chain links TRBV30 to TRBJ2-4; D is perhaps TRBD1 (7 bases). Trimming shortened V by 3 bases and J by 8 bases, and 17 bases separated the two germline ends. CDR3 length equals 14 residues. Germline V CDR1 and CDR2: GTSNPN, SVGIG (reference sequence). The CDR3 bases are TGTGCCTGGAGGCGGGACAGTCGCTTTGACATTCAGTACTTC. Protein: CAWRRDSRFDIQYF. The whole variable domain, filled in from reference TRBV30 and TRBJ2-4, reads SQTIHQWPATLVQPVGSPLSLECTVEGTSNPNLYWYRQAAGRGLQLLFYSVGIGQISSEVPQNLSASRPQDRQFILSSKKLLLSDSGFYLCAWRRDSRFDIQYFGAGTRLSVL.

V usage is TRBV4-3 and J usage is TRBJ2-2, with D perhaps TRBD2 (6 bases). Germline values: CDR1 LGHNA, CDR2 YSLEER. The V end lost 4 bases, the J end lost 6 bases, and 15 bases lay between the germline ends. CDR3 length: 15 amino acids. The CDR3, as DNA: TGCGCCAGCAGCCCGGGCGTGGGAGGCGCCGGGGAGCTGTTTTTT. As protein: CASSPGVGGAGELFF.

Points on this clone: A junction boundary mismatches the germline segment, possibly from a read error. The rearrangement links TRBV7-2 to TRBJ2-1, with a tentative D call TRBD1 (5 bases). The CDR3 is made up of 12 amino acids. Germline V gene lookup returns CDR1 SGHTA and CDR2 FQGNSA. CDR3 sequence reads: CASSAPGSGKIF. The CDR3 nucleotides are TGTGCCAGCAGCGCTCCAGGGTCGGGCAAGATCTTC.

The gene calls are TRBV6-6 and TRBJ1-1; D perhaps matches TRBD1 (6 bases). V lost 8 bases, J lost 5 bases, and 12 bases lay in between. CDR1 is MNHNY, CDR2 SVGAGI, per germline (reference sequence). The CDR3 is 12 residues long. This chain's CDR3 is CASDRLGTEAFF. CDR3 DNA sequence: TGTGCCAGCGACAGGCTCGGGACTGAAGCTTTCTTT.

The chain has TRBV6-1 and TRBJ1-6, with D unclear. With 4 bases removed from V and 10 bases from J, the gap between germline ends came to 14 bases. The CDR3 has 14 residues. Germline CDR1 and CDR2: MNHNS and SASEGT. CDR3 sequence (DNA): TGTGCCAGCAGTGGGCCGGACCTGAGGTCACCCCTCCACTTT. Encoded protein: CASSGPDLRSPLHF.

The chain uses TRBV4-2 and TRBJ2-3; D is unresolved. There are 14 residues in the CDR3. Germline values: CDR1 LGHNA, CDR2 YNFKEQ. V was clipped by 2 bases and J by 2 bases, with 8 bases between them. This CDR3 reads CASSQKGFTDTQYF. As DNA, the CDR3 is TGTGCCAGCAGCCAAAAGGGTTTCACAGATACGCAGTATTTT.

The chain uses TRBV19 and TRBJ2-1; 10 positions agree with TRBD2. The CDR3 consists of 16 residues. Germline V gene lookup returns CDR1 LNHDA and CDR2 SQIVND (reference sequence). The V gene end was trimmed by 4 bases and the J gene end by 4 bases; junction bases not matched to a gene: 7. CDR3 residues: CASSTAGTSAYNEQFF. Here the CDR3 DNA reads TGTGCCAGTAGTACGGCCGGGACTAGCGCTTACAATGAGCAGTTCTTC.

This chain uses TRBV5-6 with TRBJ1-5; 8 bases map to TRBD1. CDR3 size: 15 residues. Germline-derived CDR1 and CDR2 are SGHDT and YYEEEE. V shed 3 bases, J shed 0 bases, and the junction held 2 bases outside the gene matches. The CDR3 nucleotides read TGTGCCAGCAGCTACGGACAGGGTAGCAATCAGCCCCAGCATTTT. Translation gives CASSYGQGSNQPQHF.